The 14 T cell receptor beta chains listed next were all sequenced from one sample in a study of T cells after posttransplantation cyclophosphamide. The data were produced by immunoSEQ multiplex PCR, yet TCRdb's version contains in-frame clones alone and is incomplete. This sample yields some 25,000 clones, of which more than 75% are seen a single time; about 6.3% belongs to the top ten. Material: PBMCs. The receptors come from an older woman with a blood cancer, CMV-positive, and with a related stem cell donor.

This clone was recorded once. The V and J genes are TRBV7-9 and TRBJ1-2, with 7 nucleotides matching TRBD1. The CDR3 covers 15 residues. V lost 4 bases and J lost 9; bases outside the gene matches: 14. CDR1 is SEHNR and CDR2 is FQNEAQ in the germline V gene (reference sequence). CDR3 in DNA: TGTGCCAGCAGCTCCCCATTGACAGGGTCTAATCGCTACACCTTC. It translates to CASSSPLTGSNRYTF.

This chain connects TRBV5-5 to TRBJ2-7, with D uncertain. The CDR3 length is 13 residues. The germline V gene encodes CDR1 SGHKS and CDR2 YYEKEE (reference sequence). V was trimmed by 3 bases and J by 7 bases, leaving 14 bases between them. This CDR3 is CASSSDFSGEQYF. In DNA form, the CDR3 reads TGTGCCAGCAGCTCAGACTTCAGTGGGGAGCAGTACTTC.

The V call is TRBV6-5, the J call TRBJ2-7; a weak D match, TRBD1 (5 bases). V lost 0 bases, J lost 0 bases, and 9 bases lay in between. CDR3 length: 15 amino acids. The V gene's germline CDR1 is MNHEY and CDR2 SVGAGI. The CDR3 loop is CASSYSGVPSYEQYF. The CDR3 DNA reads TGTGCCAGCAGTTACTCAGGGGTACCCTCCTACGAGCAGTACTTC.

This clone was detected only once. The V call is TRBV19, the J call TRBJ2-5; TRBD1 matches at 8 bases. The J call is in doubt because the DNA end fits TRBJ2-7 better. CDR1 LNHDA and CDR2 SQIVND come from the germline V gene (reference sequence). This CDR3 has 14 amino acids. The CDR3 DNA reads TGTGCCAGTAGTATGACGGACAGGGTATACGAGCAGTACTTC. Translated, it gives CASSMTDRVYEQYF.

This clone showed up just a few times. The rearrangement uses TRBV6-5 and TRBJ1-1; D is perhaps TRBD1 (6 bases). The CDR3 is 15 amino acids. Germline CDR1 reads MNHEY; CDR2 reads SVGAGI. V lost 5 bases and J lost 1, with 14 bases in between. In nucleotides, the CDR3 is TGTGCCAGCAGTCCGCAGGGGTTTGAGAACACTGAAGCTTTCTTT. Translation gives CASSPQGFENTEAFF.

The rearrangement uses TRBV28 and TRBJ2-2; 12 nucleotides align to TRBD2. This CDR3 region has 16 residues. The germline V gene has CDR1 MDHEN and CDR2 SYDVKM. Trimming at V came to 6 bases and at J to 5 bases, leaving 7 bases not matched to a gene. This CDR3 reads CASSPRLAGDTGELFF. DNA of the CDR3: TGTGCCAGCAGCCCGAGACTAGCGGGAGATACCGGGGAGCTGTTTTTT.

This clone was seen just once. The chain has TRBV5-4 and TRBJ2-7; the match to TRBD1 covers 7 bases. This CDR3 is 15 amino acids long. V lost 2 bases and J lost 3; bases outside the gene matches: 8. Germline loops: CDR1 SGHNT, CDR2 YYREEE (reference sequence). CDR3 DNA sequence: TGTGCCAGCAGCTTCCCGGACAGGCCTAACTACGAGCAGTACTTC. It specifies CASSFPDRPNYEQYF.

The chain has TRBV9 and TRBJ2-2; the match to TRBD1 covers 10 bases. V was clipped by 3 bases and J by 3 bases; unmatched bases: 5. CDR1 is SGDLS and CDR2 is YYNGEE in the germline V gene. The CDR3 consists of 16 residues. As DNA, the CDR3 is TGTGCCAGCAGCGCGGGACAGGGGCCTTACACCGGGGAGCTGTTTTTT. Its protein is CASSAGQGPYTGELFF. The complete variable domain, with remaining parts taken from reference TRBV9 and TRBJ2-2, reads DSGVTQTPKHLITATGQRVTLRCSPRSGDLSVYWYQQSLDQGLQFLIQYYNGEERAKGNILERFSAQQFPDLHSELNLSSLELGDSALYFCASSAGQGPYTGELFFGEGSRLTVL.

The chain uses TRBV7-6 and TRBJ2-7, with 11 bases fitting TRBD2. This CDR3 is 15 amino acids long. Germline V gene sequence: CDR1 SGHVS, CDR2 FNYEAQ. Unmatched junction bases numbered 6, after V lost 3 bases and J lost 5 bases. The CDR3 sequence: CASSFTSGSFDEQYF. CDR3 DNA sequence: TGTGCCAGCAGCTTTACTAGCGGGAGTTTCGACGAGCAGTACTTC.

This chain uses TRBV5-1 with TRBJ1-4; no clear D gene. This CDR3 comprises 14 residues. The germline V gene encodes CDR1 SGHRS and CDR2 YFSETQ. Deletions cut 1 base from V and 0 bases from J, with 4 bases between. The CDR3 here is CASSLSATNEKLFF. As DNA, the CDR3 is TGCGCCAGCAGCTTGAGCGCAACTAATGAAAAACTGTTTTTT.

The V call is TRBV12-5, the J call TRBJ1-1; possibly TRBD1 for D (5 bases). Trimming left V 0 bases short and J 4 bases short, with 15 bases between. Germline CDR1 and CDR2: LGHNT and FRNRAP. This CDR3 spans 16 amino acids. CDR3 nucleotides: TGTGCTAGTGGTTTGGTACTTCTGGGGGGGACCACTGAAGCTTTCTTT. Translated: CASGLVLLGGTTEAFF.

The chain uses TRBV13 and TRBJ2-1; TRBD2 might be the D (6 bases). V was trimmed by 0 bases and J by 9 bases, leaving 9 bases between them. The CDR3 totals 13 residues. Germline assignment: CDR1 PRHDT and CDR2 FYEKMQ (reference sequence). The chain's CDR3 is CASSLGGSGEQFF. The CDR3 coding sequence is TGTGCCAGCAGCTTAGGCGGGAGCGGTGAGCAGTTCTTC.

The rearrangement joins TRBV5-4 to TRBJ2-2; 10 nucleotides match TRBD2. This CDR3 spans 16 amino acids. V shed 0 bases, J shed 3 bases, and the junction held 2 bases outside the gene matches. Germline CDR1 SGHNT, CDR2 YYREEE (reference sequence). The CDR3 loop is CASSLGLAGDTGELFF. As DNA, the CDR3 is TGTGCCAGCAGCTTGGGCCTAGCGGGGGACACCGGGGAGCTGTTTTTT.

The CDR3 here is CSVGGRPGMTYNEQFF. In DNA form, the CDR3 reads TGCAGCGTTGGGGGTAGGCCAGGGATGACCTACAATGAGCAGTTCTTC. This chain uses TRBV29-1 with TRBJ2-1; tentative D call: TRBD1 (5 bases). Between the trimmed V and J ends, which lost 4 bases and 2 bases, there was a span of 18 bases. CDR3 length: 16 residues. Looked up from germline, CDR1 is SQVTM and CDR2 is ANQGSEA.